Listed below are T cell receptor beta chains from one sample, sequenced in a study of cytomegalovirus exposure and HLA in healthy donors. Generated by immunoSEQ multiplex PCR, the TCRdb table keeps only in-frame clones and is missing some. The sample yields under 200,000 clones, 78% seen once. What was sequenced was PBMCs. The receptors were sampled from a woman between 35 and 50 years old in good health and CMV-seronegative. Both conserved end residues are part of each CDR3. D genes are given only for firm matches. The listing skips clone size in some rows; elsewhere it reads once, few, many or a size class.

clone_size	d_call	v_call	j_call	cdr3_length	cdr3_nt	cdr3_aa
NA	TRBD1	TRBV28	TRBJ2-5	13	TGTGCCAGTACAACAGGGGAGTCAGAGACCCAGTACTTC	CASTTGESETQYF
NA	TRBD2	TRBV4-1	TRBJ2-5	15	TGCGCCAGCAGCCCCCAGGCGGGGGGGGGAGAGACCCAGTACTTC	CASSPQAGGGETQYF
NA	NA	TRBV27	TRBJ1-1	13	TGTGCCAGCAGCAGACACCGAAACACTGAAGCTTTCTTT	CASSRHRNTEAFF
once	NA	TRBV6-5	TRBJ1-2	14	TGTGCCAGCAGTTACTCGATGGGGGGCTATGGCTACACCTTC	CASSYSMGGYGYTF
NA	NA	TRBV9	TRBJ1-2	15	TGTGCCAGCAGCCCCGGAGTCGCCGAAAACTATGGCTACACCTTC	CASSPGVAENYGYTF
NA	TRBD2	TRBV19	TRBJ2-1	16	TGTGCCAGTCAAGCCGGGACTAGCGGGGGGGCCGATGAGCAGTTCTTC	CASQAGTSGGADEQFF
NA	NA	TRBV5-1	TRBJ1-1	13	TGCGCCAGCAGCGGAACAGTGAACACTGAAGCTTTCTTT	CASSGTVNTEAFF
NA	NA	TRBV5-1	TRBJ2-2	16	TGCGCCAGCAGCTTGGTGGGGGGAACCTTCACCGGGGAGCTGTTTTTT	CASSLVGGTFTGELFF
NA	TRBD1	TRBV4-1	TRBJ2-7	14	TGCGCCAGCAGCCATGGACAGGGGATACACGAGCAGTACTTC	CASSHGQGIHEQYF
NA	NA	TRBV2	TRBJ2-1	15	TGTGCCATTAGCCGAGTAGGATCTACGTACAATGAGCAGTTCTTC	CAISRVGSTYNEQFF
NA	NA	TRBV18	TRBJ2-2	16	TGTGCCAGCTCAACTGATAGACAGTGGAACACCGGGGAGCTGTTTTTT	CASSTDRQWNTGELFF
few	NA	TRBV9	TRBJ1-1	14	TGTGCCAGCAGCGTAGCAGGGCGGGGCACTGAAGCTTTCTTT	CASSVAGRGTEAFF
few	TRBD1	TRBV5-4	TRBJ1-6	14	TGTGCCAGCAGCTCCACAGGGGGGGACGGACCCCTCCACTTT	CASSSTGGDGPLHF
NA	NA	TRBV5-4	TRBJ2-5	18	TGTGCCAGCAGCTCGGCTATCCGACAGGGACTGAAACAAGAGACCCAGTACTTC	CASSSAIRQGLKQETQYF
NA	TRBD2	TRBV4-2	TRBJ2-7	16	TGTGCCAGCAGCTTGTTGGTAGCGGGGGCCTCCTACGAGCAGTACTTC	CASSLLVAGASYEQYF
NA	NA	TRBV2	TRBJ2-5	14	TGTGCCAGCAGGTGGGGGGGGGCCGAGGAGACCCAGTACTTC	CASRWGGAEETQYF
NA	NA	TRBV5-1	TRBJ1-6	15	TGCGCCAGCAGCTTGGCCATGGGAGATAATTCACCCCTCCACTTT	CASSLAMGDNSPLHF
NA	TRBD1	TRBV5-1	TRBJ1-5	15	TGCGCCAGCAGCCCACAGGGGGTTGGCAATCAGCCCCAGCATTTT	CASSPQGVGNQPQHF
once	TRBD1	TRBV15	TRBJ1-4	15	TGTGCCACCAGCAGAGGCCGACAGGGAGGTGAAAAACTGTTTTTT	CATSRGRQGGEKLFF
NA	TRBD2	TRBV11-2	TRBJ2-3	14	TGTGCCAGCAGCTTCAGGCGGGGGGCAGATACGCAGTATTTT	CASSFRRGADTQYF
once	TRBD1	TRBV28	TRBJ1-2	15	TGTGCCAGCAGTAAGGGGTCGACAGGGGACTATGGCTACACCTTC	CASSKGSTGDYGYTF
NA	TRBD2	TRBV19	TRBJ2-3	15	TGTGCCAGTAGTAGACTAGCAGGTAGCACAGATACGCAGTATTTT	CASSRLAGSTDTQYF